This TCR beta chain comes out of a study of PD-L1 blockade in urothelial cancer. Study-wide background: About 90% of the roughly 29 patients comprised males who had bladder-origin urothelial cancer.

CDR1 and CDR2 (germline): SGHNT, YYREEE (reference sequence). CDR3 length: 14 amino acids. With V trimmed by 6 bases and J by 1 base, 4 bases remained unmatched. This sample's time point: peripheral blood 6 weeks after treatment start. Samples were collected from each patient before treatment and during treatment. Each patient gave between 1 and 8 of them in total. This table comes from immunoSEQ multiplex PCR, and its TCRdb copy is limited to in-frame clones, with some not included. Of more than 95,000 clones in the sample, roughly 90% are singletons; the top ten hold under 2%. The TCR sequence derives from a man in his fifties or sixties with urothelial cancer. Source: PBMCs, taken around atezolizumab (anti-PD-L1) treatment. The V and J genes are TRBV5-4 and TRBJ1-5; 7 bases match TRBD1. The CDR3 region has the DNA TGTGCCAGCAATATACAGGGGAGCAATCAGCCCCAGCATTTT. Encoded protein: CASNIQGSNQPQHF. Full variable domain (remainder filled in from reference TRBV5-4 and TRBJ1-5): ETGVTQSPTHLIKTRGQQVTLRCSSQSGHNTVSWYQQALGQGPQFIFQYYREEENGRGNFPPRFSGLQFPNYSSELNVNALELDDSALYLCASNIQGSNQPQHFGDGTRLSIL.